The text below deals with one T cell receptor (beta chain). Its target is not known. The PCR made use of 60 Vbeta and 13 Jbeta primers. Clones were sequenced by immunoSEQ multiplex PCR, and TCRdb holds only the in-frame ones, with some missing. The sample has fewer than 150,000 clones; approximately 80% are singletons. This entry comes from a study of cytomegalovirus exposure and HLA in healthy donors. Findings of the study overall: It emerged from a later analysis that several of the most significant clusters appeared to be linked to common viral pathogens. Based on reports, TCR beta sequences accurately predicted HLA-A and HLA-B alleles for most subjects. In a later analysis, at a false discovery rate of 0.05, approximately 16,000 TCR beta sequences matched HLA alleles. In vitro, a few CMV-associated chains proved specific for CMV antigens.

Germline V gene sequence: CDR1 SGHRS, CDR2 YFSETQ. The V segment lost 3 bases and the J segment 0 bases; nucleotides outside the gene matches: 3. The CDR3 contains 17 residues. The sample taken for sequencing was PBMCs. This clonotype was obtained from a woman in her thirties or forties in good health and CMV-seropositive. The chain uses TRBV5-1 and TRBJ2-1; 13 bases are a match to TRBD2. The CDR3 DNA sequence: TGCGCCAGCAGCTGGGGACTAGCGGGAACCTCCTACAATGAGCAGTTCTTC. This gives the protein CASSWGLAGTSYNEQFF.